The text below deals with one TCR beta chain. As yet, its antigen is unknown. Amplification used 60 Vbeta primers and 13 Jbeta primers. Some clones are missing from TCRdb's copy, which holds only in-frame ones; the method was immunoSEQ multiplex PCR. The top ten hold approximately 2.4% of the sample, which has about 150,000 clones, roughly 80% seen once. The sample comes from a study of cytomegalovirus exposure and HLA in healthy donors. Regarding the study as a whole: Upon later analysis, TCR association rates were observed to vary by HLA locus, being highest for DRB1 and lowest for HLA-C. The authors judged a highly shared variant cluster likely a sequencing artifact. Upon later analysis, HLA-associated TCR beta chains proved more clonally expanded than other, equally common chains.

Material: PBMCs. This TCR was recovered from a male donor in good health and CMV-seronegative.

The DNA for the CDR3 is TGTGCCAGTATGGGAGACGACTACGGGACCCAGTACTTC. Translation gives CASMGDDYGTQYF. The chain links TRBV19 to TRBJ2-5, with D tentatively TRBD2 (5 bases). This CDR3 has 13 amino acids. CDR1 is LNHDA, CDR2 SQIVND, per germline (reference sequence). Trimming removed 7 bases at V and 7 bases at J, with 16 bases between.